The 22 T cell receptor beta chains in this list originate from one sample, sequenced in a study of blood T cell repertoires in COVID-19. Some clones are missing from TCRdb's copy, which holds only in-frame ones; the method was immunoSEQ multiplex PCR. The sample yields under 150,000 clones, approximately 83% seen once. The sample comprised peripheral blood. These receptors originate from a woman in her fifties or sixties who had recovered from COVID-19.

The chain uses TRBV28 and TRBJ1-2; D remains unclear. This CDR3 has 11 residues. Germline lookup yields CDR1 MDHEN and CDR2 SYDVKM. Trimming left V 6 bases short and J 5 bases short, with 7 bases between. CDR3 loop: CASRTSYGYTF. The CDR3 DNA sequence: TGTGCCAGCAGGACAAGTTATGGCTACACCTTC.

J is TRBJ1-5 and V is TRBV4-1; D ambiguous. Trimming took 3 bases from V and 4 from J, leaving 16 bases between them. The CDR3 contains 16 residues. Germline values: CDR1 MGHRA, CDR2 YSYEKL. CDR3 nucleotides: TGCGCCAGCAGCCATCGTATGCGGGGTAGGAATCAGCCCCAGCATTTT. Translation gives CASSHRMRGRNQPQHF.

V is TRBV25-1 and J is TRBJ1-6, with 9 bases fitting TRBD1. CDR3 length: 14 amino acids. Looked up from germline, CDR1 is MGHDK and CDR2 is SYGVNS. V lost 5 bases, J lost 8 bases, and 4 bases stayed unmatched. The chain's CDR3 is CASSNRGLYSPLHF. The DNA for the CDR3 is TGTGCCAGCAGTAACAGGGGGCTTTATTCACCCCTCCACTTT. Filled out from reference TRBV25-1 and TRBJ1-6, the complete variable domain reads EADIYQTPRYLVIGTGKKITLECSQTMGHDKMYWYQQDPGMELHLIHYSYGVNSTEKGDLSSESTVSRIRTEHFPLTLESARPSHTSQYLCASSNRGLYSPLHFGNGTRLTVT.

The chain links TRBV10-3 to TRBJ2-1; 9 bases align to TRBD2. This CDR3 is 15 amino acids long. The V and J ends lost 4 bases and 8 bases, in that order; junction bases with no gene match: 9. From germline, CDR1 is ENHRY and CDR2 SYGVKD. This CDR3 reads CAISVSSGVRDEQFF. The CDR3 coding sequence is TGTGCCATCAGTGTTTCTAGCGGGGTTAGAGATGAGCAGTTCTTC.

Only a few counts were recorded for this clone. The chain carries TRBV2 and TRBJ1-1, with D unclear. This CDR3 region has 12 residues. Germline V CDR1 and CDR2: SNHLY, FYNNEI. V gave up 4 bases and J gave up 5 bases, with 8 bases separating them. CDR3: CASSVAGTEAFF. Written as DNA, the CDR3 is TGTGCCAGCAGTGTTGCCGGGACTGAAGCTTTCTTT.

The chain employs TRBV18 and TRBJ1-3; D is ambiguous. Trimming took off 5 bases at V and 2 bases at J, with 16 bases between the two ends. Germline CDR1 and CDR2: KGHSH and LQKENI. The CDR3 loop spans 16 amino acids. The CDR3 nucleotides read TGTGCCAGCTCAAGCGGACCTCTCACGACTGGAAACACCATATATTTT. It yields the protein CASSSGPLTTGNTIYF.

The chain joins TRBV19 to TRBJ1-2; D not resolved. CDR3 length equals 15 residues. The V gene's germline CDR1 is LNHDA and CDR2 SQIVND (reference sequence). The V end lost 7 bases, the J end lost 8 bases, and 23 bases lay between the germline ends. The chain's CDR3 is CASTFDRAGSGGYTF. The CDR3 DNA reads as TGTGCCAGTACCTTCGATAGGGCTGGGTCGGGGGGCTACACCTTC.

CDR3: CASSLSTGTREETQYF. DNA of the CDR3: TGTGCCAGCAGCCTATCCACCGGGACTAGGGAAGAGACCCAGTACTTC. The V gene is TRBV9, the J gene TRBJ2-5, with 8 bases fitting TRBD2. The V segment lost 4 bases and the J segment 3 bases; nucleotides outside the gene matches: 11. The CDR3 totals 16 residues. The germline CDR1 and CDR2 sequences are SGDLS and YYNGEE.

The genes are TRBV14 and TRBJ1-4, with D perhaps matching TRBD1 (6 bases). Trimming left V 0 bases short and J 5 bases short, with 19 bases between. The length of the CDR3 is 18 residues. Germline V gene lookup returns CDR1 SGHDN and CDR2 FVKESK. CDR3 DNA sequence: TGTGCCAGCAGCCAAGATAAGATTGTAGGACAGACCAATGAAAAACTGTTTTTT. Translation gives CASSQDKIVGQTNEKLFF.

The DNA for the CDR3 is TGTGCCTGGAGATTCAGCGGGGGTTACAATGAGCAGTTCTTC. It yields the protein CAWRFSGGYNEQFF. The genes are TRBV30 and TRBJ2-1, with 8 bases lining up with TRBD2. The CDR3 contains 14 residues. After removal of 3 bases from V and 4 bases from J, the junction contained 5 bases not matched to a gene. CDR1 and CDR2 (germline): GTSNPN, SVGIG (reference sequence).

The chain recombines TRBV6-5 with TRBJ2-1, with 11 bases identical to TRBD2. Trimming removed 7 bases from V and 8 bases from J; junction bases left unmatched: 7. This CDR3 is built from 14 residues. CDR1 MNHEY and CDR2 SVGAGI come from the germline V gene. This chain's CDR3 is CASTLAGGTDEQFF. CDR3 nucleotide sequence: TGTGCCAGCACCCTAGCGGGGGGAACGGATGAGCAGTTCTTC.

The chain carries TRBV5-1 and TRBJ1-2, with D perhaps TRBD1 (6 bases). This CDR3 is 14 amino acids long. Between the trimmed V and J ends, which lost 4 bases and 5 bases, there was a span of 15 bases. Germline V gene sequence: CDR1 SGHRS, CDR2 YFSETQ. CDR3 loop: CASSEQGLGYGYTF. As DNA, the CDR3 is TGCGCCAGCAGCGAACAGGGATTAGGGTATGGCTACACCTTC.

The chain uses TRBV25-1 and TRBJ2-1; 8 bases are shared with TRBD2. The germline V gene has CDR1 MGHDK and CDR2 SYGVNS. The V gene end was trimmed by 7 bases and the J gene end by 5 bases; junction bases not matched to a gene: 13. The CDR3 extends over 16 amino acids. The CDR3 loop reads CASTPTGSGRNNEQFF. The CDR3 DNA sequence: TGTGCCAGCACCCCCACGGGCAGCGGGAGAAACAATGAGCAGTTCTTC.

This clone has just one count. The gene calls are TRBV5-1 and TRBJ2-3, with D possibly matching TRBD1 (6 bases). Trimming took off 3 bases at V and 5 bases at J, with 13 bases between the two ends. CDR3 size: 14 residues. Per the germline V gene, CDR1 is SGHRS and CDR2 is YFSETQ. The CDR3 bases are TGCGCCAGCAGCTCGCAGGGGTCGGAAGATACGCAGTATTTT. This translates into CASSSQGSEDTQYF.

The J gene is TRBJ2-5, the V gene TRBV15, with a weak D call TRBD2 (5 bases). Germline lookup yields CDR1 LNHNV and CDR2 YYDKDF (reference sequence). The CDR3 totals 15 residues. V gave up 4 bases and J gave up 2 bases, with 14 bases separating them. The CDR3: CATSTGSGLQETQYF. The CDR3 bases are TGTGCCACCAGCACGGGATCAGGCCTACAAGAGACCCAGTACTTC.

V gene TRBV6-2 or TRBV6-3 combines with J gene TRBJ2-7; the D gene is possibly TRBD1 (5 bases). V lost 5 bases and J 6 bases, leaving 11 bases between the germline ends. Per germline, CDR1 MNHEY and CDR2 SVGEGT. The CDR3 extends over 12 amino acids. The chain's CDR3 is CASSDQGGEQYF. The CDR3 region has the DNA TGTGCCAGCAGTGATCAGGGCGGCGAGCAGTACTTC.

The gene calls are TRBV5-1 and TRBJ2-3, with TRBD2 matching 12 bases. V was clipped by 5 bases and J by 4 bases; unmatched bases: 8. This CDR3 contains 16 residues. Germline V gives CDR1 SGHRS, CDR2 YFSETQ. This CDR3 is CASRPTASGGADTQYF. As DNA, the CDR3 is TGCGCCAGCAGACCCACGGCTAGCGGGGGGGCAGATACGCAGTATTTT.

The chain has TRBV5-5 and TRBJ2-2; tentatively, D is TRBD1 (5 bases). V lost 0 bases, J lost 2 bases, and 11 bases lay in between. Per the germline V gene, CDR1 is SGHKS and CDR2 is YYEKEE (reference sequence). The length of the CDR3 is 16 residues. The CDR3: CASSLDMGRNTGELFF. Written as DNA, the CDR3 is TGTGCCAGCAGCTTGGACATGGGGCGAAACACCGGGGAGCTGTTTTTT.

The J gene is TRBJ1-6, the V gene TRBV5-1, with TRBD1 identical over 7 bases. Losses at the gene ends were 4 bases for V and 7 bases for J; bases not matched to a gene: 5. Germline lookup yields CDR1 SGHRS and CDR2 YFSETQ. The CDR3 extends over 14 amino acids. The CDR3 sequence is CASSATQGNSPLHF. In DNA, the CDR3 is TGCGCCAGCAGCGCAACACAGGGGAATTCACCCCTCCACTTT.

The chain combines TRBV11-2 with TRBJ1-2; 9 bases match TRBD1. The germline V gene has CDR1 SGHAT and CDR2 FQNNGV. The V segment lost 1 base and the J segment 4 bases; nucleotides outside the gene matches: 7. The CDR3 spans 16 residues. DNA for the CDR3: TGTGCCAGCAGCTTAGTGACAGGGGGGATTCTCTATGGCTACACCTTC. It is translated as CASSLVTGGILYGYTF.

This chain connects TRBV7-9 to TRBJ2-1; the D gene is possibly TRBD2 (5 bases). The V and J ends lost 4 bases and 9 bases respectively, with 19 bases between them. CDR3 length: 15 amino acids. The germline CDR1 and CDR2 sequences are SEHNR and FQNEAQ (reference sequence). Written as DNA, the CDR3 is TGTGCCAGCAGCTCCGGACTGGCCTTCTTCGGTGAGCAGTTCTTC. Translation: CASSSGLAFFGEQFF.

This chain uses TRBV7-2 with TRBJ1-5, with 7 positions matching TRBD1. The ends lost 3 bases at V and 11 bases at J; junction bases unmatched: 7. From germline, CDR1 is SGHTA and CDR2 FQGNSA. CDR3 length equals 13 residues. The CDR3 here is CASSFQTGDSQHF. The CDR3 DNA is TGTGCCAGCAGCTTCCAAACAGGGGATTCCCAGCATTTT.